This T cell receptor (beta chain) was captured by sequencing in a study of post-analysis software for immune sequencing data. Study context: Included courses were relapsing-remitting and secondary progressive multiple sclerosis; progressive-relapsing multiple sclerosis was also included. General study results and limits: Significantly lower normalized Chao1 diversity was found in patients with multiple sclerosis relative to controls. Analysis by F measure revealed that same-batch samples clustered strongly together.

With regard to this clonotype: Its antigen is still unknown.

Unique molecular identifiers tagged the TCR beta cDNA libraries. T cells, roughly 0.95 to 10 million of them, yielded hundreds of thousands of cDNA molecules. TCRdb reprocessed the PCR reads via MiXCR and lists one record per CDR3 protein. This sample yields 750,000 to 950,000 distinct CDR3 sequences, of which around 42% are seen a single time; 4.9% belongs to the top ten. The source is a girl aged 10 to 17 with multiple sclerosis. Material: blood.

The CDR3 nucleotides are TGCAGTGCTAGAGGGCATTATCGCTATCCGGCTACGCAGTATTTT. Amino acids: CSARGHYRYPATQYF. The chain employs TRBV20-1 and TRBJ2-3; D gene uncertain. CDR1 is DFQATT and CDR2 is SNEGSKA in the germline V gene (reference sequence). The CDR3 loop spans 15 amino acids. Between the trimmed V and J ends, which lost 1 base and 8 bases, there was a span of 19 bases.